The clone carrying this T cell receptor (beta chain) was recorded only once. As yet, its antigen is unknown. Germline CDR1 SNHLY, CDR2 FYNNEI. The CDR3 consists of 13 residues. Trimming stripped 6 bases from V and 7 bases from J, with 13 bases between. These data are taken from a study of cytomegalovirus exposure and HLA in healthy donors. For the study at large: There were roughly 80 million unique TCRs (from HLA-typed donors) in an early data release. General study findings and limits: Upon later analysis, HLA-associated TCR beta chains proved more clonally expanded than other, equally common chains. Presence/absence comparisons presumed near-even sequencing depth among donors.

The PCR used 60 Vbeta and 13 Jbeta primers. Assay used: immunoSEQ multiplex PCR; TCRdb lists only in-frame clones, some missing. The data show 170,000 or so clones, almost 85% seen once. This chain links TRBV2 with TRBJ1-5; D is possibly TRBD1 (6 bases). Sequenced: PBMCs. The source of this sequence is a boy between 2 and 10 years old in good health and CMV-seronegative. In DNA, the CDR3 is TGTGCCAGCAGCCGGGGAGGGGGACAGCCCCAGCATTTT. Translation gives CASSRGGGQPQHF.